What follows are 26 T cell receptor beta chains derived from one specimen sequenced in a study of CD8+CD57+ T cells in acquired aplastic anemia (dated 2018 in TCRdb). Sequencing relied on an Illumina HiSeq 2000. Genomic DNA was used as template for profiling of TCR beta VDJ combinations and CDR3 sequences. In TCRdb, the public reads were trimmed at Q25 with fastp and aligned with MiXCR, with productive beta chains retained. Each entry merges the rows of one CDR3 protein and shows their most common DNA and genes. The sample table shows 200,000 or so distinct CDR3 sequences, and 50% to 75% are seen once. The ten largest clones add up to around 42% of the sample. Sequenced material: sorted CD4+, CD8+, or CD8+CD57+ T cells (not recorded which) from PBMCs. These receptors were obtained from a human donor with severe aplastic anemia or a healthy control (not recorded which).

This clonotype was recorded at least ten times. This chain links TRBV6-2 or TRBV6-3 with TRBJ2-3, with 10 bases fitting TRBD2. This CDR3 is 14 amino acids long. The V gene end was trimmed by 5 bases and the J gene end by 2 bases; junction bases not matched to a gene: 1. CDR1 is MNHEY and CDR2 is SVGEGT in the germline V gene. DNA for the CDR3: TGTGCCAGCAGTAGCGGGGGGGCCACAGATACGCAGTATTTT. Its protein is CASSSGGATDTQYF.

The V gene is TRBV15, the J gene TRBJ1-1; D perhaps matches TRBD1 (5 bases). Trimming removed 5 bases from V and 9 bases from J, with 19 bases in between. Germline V gene lookup returns CDR1 LNHNV and CDR2 YYDKDF (reference sequence). This CDR3 spans 14 amino acids. The chain's CDR3 is CATSASGDPRKAFF. The CDR3 nucleotides are TGTGCCACCAGCGCCTCGGGGGACCCTAGGAAAGCTTTCTTT.

J is TRBJ2-7 and V is TRBV12-3 or TRBV12-4; D is unclear. This CDR3 has 13 amino acids. V was trimmed by 5 bases and J by 2 bases, leaving 10 bases between them. The chain's CDR3 is CASSRETTYEQYF. CDR3 DNA: TGTGCCAGCAGTCGAGAAACGACCTACGAGCAGTACTTC.

This rearrangement joins TRBV9 to TRBJ2-5, with 8 bases fitting TRBD2. V was clipped by 5 bases and J by 1 base; unmatched bases: 4. In germline, CDR1 is SGDLS, CDR2 YYNGEE. The CDR3 has 14 residues. The CDR3: CASSAGTSQETQYF. Written as DNA, the CDR3 is TGTGCCAGCAGTGCCGGGACTAGCCAAGAGACCCAGTACTTC.

This chain uses TRBV15 with TRBJ1-4; D gene unclear. The CDR3 is made up of 14 amino acids. V was pared by 6 bases and J by 3 bases, with 11 bases between. Germline V gives CDR1 LNHNV, CDR2 YYDKDF (reference sequence). CDR3 coding DNA: TGTGCCACCAGTTTGTTCGGGGCTAATGAAAAACTGTTTTTT. Translation: CATSLFGANEKLFF.

This sequence joins TRBV3-1 and TRBJ1-2; D gene ambiguous. Trimming took 0 bases from V and 5 from J, leaving 10 bases between them. There are 14 residues in the CDR3. CDR1 LGHDT and CDR2 YNNKEL come from the germline V gene (reference sequence). The CDR3 protein is CASSQEFGNYGYTF. CDR3 DNA sequence: TGTGCCAGCAGCCAAGAATTCGGGAATTATGGCTACACCTTC.

The chain joins TRBV5-1 to TRBJ2-7, with TRBD2 matching 13 bases. Trimming at V came to 4 bases and at J to 3 bases, leaving 4 bases not matched to a gene. Germline CDR1 SGHRS, CDR2 YFSETQ. The CDR3 covers 15 residues. The CDR3 reads CASSLRTSGSYEQYF. The CDR3 nucleotides read TGCGCCAGCAGCCTTAGGACTAGCGGGAGCTACGAGCAGTACTTC. The complete variable domain, with remaining parts taken from reference TRBV5-1 and TRBJ2-7, reads KAGVTQTPRYLIKTRGQQVTLSCSPISGHRSVSWYQQTPGQGLQFLFEYFSETQRNKGNFPGRFSGRQFSNSRSEMNVSTLELGDSALYLCASSLRTSGSYEQYFGPGTRLTVT.

CDR3 amino acids: CSVTRGGEQYF. CDR3 in DNA: TGCAGCGTCACACGCGGTGGTGAGCAGTACTTC. The chain carries TRBV29-1 and TRBJ2-7; D is ambiguous. Germline V lookup: CDR1 SQVTM, CDR2 ANQGSEA. Trimming removed 6 bases from V and 7 bases from J, with 13 bases in between. This CDR3 has 11 residues.

The chain is built from TRBV7-2 and TRBJ2-3; 7 nucleotides line up with TRBD1. The CDR3 has 14 amino acids. Losses at the gene ends were 6 bases for V and 3 bases for J; bases not matched to a gene: 6. Germline V gene lookup returns CDR1 SGHTA and CDR2 FQGNSA. CDR3 sequence (DNA): TGTGCCAGCAGGGGGGACAGAATAACAGATACGCAGTATTTT. This encodes CASRGDRITDTQYF. Drawing the rest from reference TRBV7-2 and TRBJ2-3, the complete variable domain is GAGVSQSPSNKVTEKGKDVELRCDPISGHTALYWYRQSLGQGLEFLIYFQGNSAPDKSGLPSDRFSAERTGGSVSTLTIQRTQQEDSAVYLCASRGDRITDTQYFGPGTRLTVL.

The chain recombines TRBV12-3 or TRBV12-4 with TRBJ2-1; 9 bases match TRBD2. CDR3 length: 15 amino acids. The V segment lost 5 bases and the J segment 5 bases; nucleotides outside the gene matches: 7. This chain's CDR3 is CASSPSLAGNNEQFF. The CDR3 DNA is TGTGCCAGCAGTCCGAGTCTAGCGGGGAACAATGAGCAGTTCTTC.

This clonotype was recorded at least ten times. The chain uses TRBV4-2 and TRBJ2-1; TRBD2 matches at 8 bases. The length of the CDR3 is 16 residues. Trimming took 1 base from V and 8 from J; bases not matched to a gene: 10. Germline assignment: CDR1 LGHNA and CDR2 YNFKEQ. The CDR3 nucleotides read TGTGCCAGCAGCCAAGGTTCTAACGGGGGGGACTATGAGCAGTTCTTC. As protein: CASSQGSNGGDYEQFF.

This clonotype was seen a single time. The chain joins TRBV25-1 to TRBJ2-6; D may be TRBD1 (5 bases). CDR1 and CDR2 from the germline V gene are MGHDK and SYGVNS. Trimming removed 1 base at V and 0 bases at J, with 10 bases between. This CDR3 region has 17 residues. CDR3: CASSEFQGSSGANVLTF. In DNA form, the CDR3 reads TGTGCCAGCAGTGAATTCCAGGGCTCCTCTGGGGCCAACGTCCTGACTTTC.

DNA of the CDR3: TGCAGCGGCACAGGGGGCGCACAGGGCTACACCTTC. Its translation: CSGTGGAQGYTF. The rearrangement links TRBV29-1 to TRBJ1-2; 9 bases map to TRBD1. J gave up 8 bases and V 7 bases, and 8 bases lay outside the gene matches. The CDR3 has 12 residues. Germline CDR1 reads SQVTM; CDR2 reads ANQGSEA.

This clonotype was counted between two and nine times. This rearrangement joins TRBV11-2 to TRBJ2-7, with 14 bases identical to TRBD2. The trim removed 6 bases at V and 6 bases at J, leaving 7 bases unmatched. This CDR3 has 15 amino acids. Germline CDR1 SGHAT, CDR2 FQNNGV. The DNA of the CDR3 is TGTGCCAGCAGTCTCGGGACTAGCGGGAGTCTCGAGCAGTACTTC. Its protein product is CASSLGTSGSLEQYF.

The chain carries TRBV24-1 and TRBJ2-5, with 7 bases fitting TRBD2. This CDR3 has 15 amino acids. J was trimmed by 4 bases and V by 0 bases; bases with no gene match: 4. Looked up from germline, CDR1 is KGHDR and CDR2 is SFDVKD. The CDR3 region is CATSDLWRGGETQYF. CDR3 in DNA: TGTGCCACCAGTGATTTGTGGCGCGGGGGAGAGACCCAGTACTTC.

The V gene is TRBV29-1, the J gene TRBJ2-3, with 8 bases fitting TRBD2. V dropped 1 base and J dropped 3; count of bases not matched to a gene: 9. Germline V gives CDR1 SQVTM, CDR2 ANQGSEA. The CDR3 is made up of 16 amino acids. The CDR3 reads CSVEVGLAWGTDTQYF. The CDR3 region has the DNA TGCAGCGTTGAAGTCGGACTAGCTTGGGGTACAGATACGCAGTATTTT.

This chain connects TRBV24-1 to TRBJ1-2, with D maybe TRBD1 (6 bases). V lost 10 bases and J 2 bases, leaving 7 bases between the germline ends. Germline V CDR1 and CDR2: KGHDR, SFDVKD. The CDR3 totals 11 residues. The DNA of the CDR3 is TGTGCCACACAGGGAAACTATGGCTACACCTTC. As protein: CATQGNYGYTF.

The table lists this clonotype with many counts. The gene calls are TRBV11-2 and TRBJ1-2; TRBD1 might be the D (6 bases). V was shortened by 3 bases and J by 4 bases, with 15 bases between the two germline ends. This CDR3 has 15 residues. Germline V gives CDR1 SGHAT, CDR2 FQNNGV. CDR3 nucleotides: TGTGCCAGCAGCTTTCATGCGACAGGCCTCTATGGCTACACCTTC. Encoded protein: CASSFHATGLYGYTF.

The chain links TRBV24-1 to TRBJ2-7; 9 bases map to TRBD2. From germline, CDR1 is KGHDR and CDR2 SFDVKD. V lost 2 bases to trimming and J lost 6 bases; unmatched junction nucleotides: 1. The CDR3 spans 13 residues. As DNA, the CDR3 is TGTGCCACCAGTGATTGGCGGGGGGGCGAGCAGTACTTC. It specifies CATSDWRGGEQYF.

This clonotype has a single count. Since a much larger clone is just one base distant, this may be a read error. The chain recombines TRBV6-5 with TRBJ2-7, with a possible D match to TRBD2 (6 bases). Germline V gene data show CDR1 as MNHEY and CDR2 as SVGAGI. The CDR3 consists of 15 residues. The CDR3 protein is CAGSYLLADHYEQYF. The CDR3 DNA follows: TGTGCCGGCAGTTACCTACTAGCCGATCACTACGAGCAGTACTTC.

This clonotype was detected ten times or more. The V call is TRBV5-1, the J call TRBJ1-5, with 9 bases aligning to TRBD1. Germline CDR1 reads SGHRS; CDR2 reads YFSETQ. J gave up 0 bases and V 7 bases, and 17 bases lay outside the gene matches. CDR3 length: 19 amino acids. DNA for the CDR3: TGCGCCAGCGTCTTCCCGGGACAGGGACGACTTTATAGCAATCAGCCCCAGCATTTT. Translation gives CASVFPGQGRLYSNQPQHF.

The gene calls are TRBV29-1 and TRBJ2-7, with D possibly being TRBD1 (5 bases). V was trimmed by 8 bases and J by 1 base, leaving 12 bases between them. CDR1 is SQVTM and CDR2 is ANQGSEA in the germline V gene. This CDR3 is 12 amino acids long. CDR3 bases: TGCAGCTTAGGCGGACATTCCTACGAGCAGTACTTC. Translated: CSLGGHSYEQYF.

The CDR3 region has the DNA TGCGCCAGCAGCTTGGGGTTCGCAGATACGCAGTATTTT. Amino acids: CASSLGFADTQYF. This rearrangement joins TRBV5-1 to TRBJ2-3; D is ambiguous. V lost 0 bases and J 4 bases, leaving 6 bases between the germline ends. From germline, CDR1 is SGHRS and CDR2 YFSETQ. The CDR3 runs 13 residues.

This clonotype was found once. The rearrangement uses TRBV24-1 and TRBJ2-6; no clear D gene. This CDR3 comprises 16 residues. Trimming cost V 3 bases and J 1 base, with 9 bases left between them. Germline-derived CDR1 and CDR2 are KGHDR and SFDVKD. The CDR3 DNA sequence: TGTGCCACCAGTGATGCCCACATTTCTGGGGCCAACGTCCTGACTTTC. This translates into CATSDAHISGANVLTF.

On this clonotype itself: A much larger clone is a single base away; this may be a read error. This chain joins TRBV25-1 and TRBJ2-7; D uncertain. There are 12 residues in the CDR3. CDR1 MGHDK and CDR2 SYGVNS come from the germline V gene. V dropped 6 bases and J dropped 7 bases, with 13 bases sitting between them. CDR3 bases: TGTGCCAGCAGCGAAGCCTCTACGGAGCAGTACTTC. Protein product: CASSEASTEQYF.

This clonotype was recorded many times. The rearrangement uses TRBV4-3 and TRBJ2-7; D is perhaps TRBD1 (6 bases). Between the trimmed V and J ends, which lost 0 bases and 3 bases, there was a span of 15 bases. The CDR3 loop spans 16 amino acids. Germline CDR1 is LGHNA and CDR2 is YSLEER. CDR3 DNA: TGCGCCAGCAGCCAAGAACTCAGGGGCGGTTTCTACGAGCAGTACTTC. This sequence encodes CASSQELRGGFYEQYF.